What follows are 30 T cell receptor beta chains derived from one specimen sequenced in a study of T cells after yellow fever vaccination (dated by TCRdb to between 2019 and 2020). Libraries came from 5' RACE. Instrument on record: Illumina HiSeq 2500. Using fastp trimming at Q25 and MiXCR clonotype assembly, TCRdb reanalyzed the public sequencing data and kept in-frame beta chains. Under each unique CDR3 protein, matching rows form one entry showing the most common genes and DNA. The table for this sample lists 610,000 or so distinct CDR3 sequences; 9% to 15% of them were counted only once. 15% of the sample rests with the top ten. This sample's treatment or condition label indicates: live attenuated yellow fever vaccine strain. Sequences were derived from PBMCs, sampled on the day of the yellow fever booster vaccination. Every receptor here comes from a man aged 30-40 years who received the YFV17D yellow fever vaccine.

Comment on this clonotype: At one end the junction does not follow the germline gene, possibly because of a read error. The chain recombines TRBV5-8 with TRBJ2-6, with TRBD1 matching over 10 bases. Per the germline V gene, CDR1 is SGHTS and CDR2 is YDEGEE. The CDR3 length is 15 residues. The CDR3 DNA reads TGTGCCAGCAGACTTACAGGGACAGGGGACAACGTCCTGACTTTC. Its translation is CASRLTGTGDNVLTF.

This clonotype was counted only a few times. The CDR3 is CASSLEGLALETQYF. The DNA of the CDR3 is TGCGCCAGCAGCTTGGAAGGACTAGCCTTAGAGACCCAGTACTTC. The chain employs TRBV5-1 and TRBJ2-5; 8 bases line up with TRBD2. V shed 0 bases and J 4 bases; nucleotides not matched to a gene: 5. The length of the CDR3 is 15 residues. From germline, CDR1 is SGHRS and CDR2 YFSETQ. Combining the CDR3 with reference TRBV5-1 and TRBJ2-5 gives the whole variable domain KAGVTQTPRYLIKTRGQQVTLSCSPISGHRSVSWYQQTPGQGLQFLFEYFSETQRNKGNFPGRFSGRQFSNSRSEMNVSTLELGDSALYLCASSLEGLALETQYFGPGTRLLVL.

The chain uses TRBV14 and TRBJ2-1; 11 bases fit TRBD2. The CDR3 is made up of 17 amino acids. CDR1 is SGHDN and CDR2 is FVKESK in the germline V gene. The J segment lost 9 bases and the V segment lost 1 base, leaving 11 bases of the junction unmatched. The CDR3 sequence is CASSQGVLLAGVVEQFF. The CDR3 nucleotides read TGTGCCAGCAGCCAAGGCGTACTACTAGCGGGAGTCGTTGAGCAGTTCTTC.

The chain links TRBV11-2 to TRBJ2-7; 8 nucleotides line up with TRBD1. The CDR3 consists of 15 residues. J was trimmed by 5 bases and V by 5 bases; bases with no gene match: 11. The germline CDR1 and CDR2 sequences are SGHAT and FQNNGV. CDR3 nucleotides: TGTGCCAGCAGCAGGGGGGCCGGGACAGGCGACGAGCAGTACTTC. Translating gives CASSRGAGTGDEQYF.

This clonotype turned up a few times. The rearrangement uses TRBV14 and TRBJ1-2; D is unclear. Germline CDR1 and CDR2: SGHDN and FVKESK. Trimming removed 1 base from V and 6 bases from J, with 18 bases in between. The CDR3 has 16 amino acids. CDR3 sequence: CASSQGSATRIHGYTF. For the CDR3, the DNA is TGTGCCAGCAGCCAAGGGAGTGCCACCCGAATCCATGGCTACACCTTC. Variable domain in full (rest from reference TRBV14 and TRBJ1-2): EAGVTQFPSHSVIEKGQTVTLRCDPISGHDNLYWYRRVMGKEIKFLLHFVKESKQDESGMPNNRFLAERTGGTYSTLKVQPAELEDSGVYFCASSQGSATRIHGYTFGSGTRLTVV.

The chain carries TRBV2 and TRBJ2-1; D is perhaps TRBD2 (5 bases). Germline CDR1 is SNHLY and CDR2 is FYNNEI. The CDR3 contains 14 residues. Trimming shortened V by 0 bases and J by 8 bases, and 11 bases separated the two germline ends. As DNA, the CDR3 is TGTGCCAGCAGTGAAGCGGACTTTTCCTATGAGCAGTTCTTC. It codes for CASSEADFSYEQFF. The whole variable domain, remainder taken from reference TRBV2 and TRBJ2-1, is EPEVTQTPSHQVTQMGQEVILRCVPISNHLYFYWYRQILGQKVEFLVSFYNNEISEKSEIFDDQFSVERPDGSNFTLKIRSTKLEDSAMYFCASSEADFSYEQFFGPGTRLTVL.

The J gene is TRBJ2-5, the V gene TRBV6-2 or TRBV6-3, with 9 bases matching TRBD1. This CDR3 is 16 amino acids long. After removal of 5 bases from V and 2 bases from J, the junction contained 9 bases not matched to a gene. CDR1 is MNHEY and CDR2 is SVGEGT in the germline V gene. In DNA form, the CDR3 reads TGTGCCAGCAGTCCCTCCGGGACAGGGAAGCAAGAGACCCAGTACTTC. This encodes CASSPSGTGKQETQYF.

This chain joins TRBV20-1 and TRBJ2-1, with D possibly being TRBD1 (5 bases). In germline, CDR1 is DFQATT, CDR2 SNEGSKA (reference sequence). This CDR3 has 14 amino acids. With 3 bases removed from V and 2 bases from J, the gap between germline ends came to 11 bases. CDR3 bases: TGCAGTGCTAGGTTTGGACATACCTACAATGAGCAGTTCTTC. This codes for CSARFGHTYNEQFF.

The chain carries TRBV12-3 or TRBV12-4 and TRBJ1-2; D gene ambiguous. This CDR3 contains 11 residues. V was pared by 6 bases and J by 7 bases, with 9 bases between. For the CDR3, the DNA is TGTGCCAGCAGGCAGCTAGTTGGCTACACCTTC. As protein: CASRQLVGYTF.

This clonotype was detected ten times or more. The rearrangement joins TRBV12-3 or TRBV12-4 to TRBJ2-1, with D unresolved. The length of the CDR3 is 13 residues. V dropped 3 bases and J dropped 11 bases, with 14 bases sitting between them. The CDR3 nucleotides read TGTGCCAGCAGTTTCCCGGGCCGTGATCAGCAGTTCTTC. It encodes CASSFPGRDQQFF.

CDR3 region: CASSKRTGNTEAFF. The DNA for the CDR3 is TGTGCCAGCAGCAAGAGGACAGGGAACACTGAAGCTTTCTTT. V and J are TRBV9 and TRBJ1-1; 7 bases are shared with TRBD1. V was pared by 4 bases and J by 1 base, with 4 bases of the junction left unmatched. This CDR3 has 14 residues. CDR1 and CDR2 (germline): SGDLS, YYNGEE.

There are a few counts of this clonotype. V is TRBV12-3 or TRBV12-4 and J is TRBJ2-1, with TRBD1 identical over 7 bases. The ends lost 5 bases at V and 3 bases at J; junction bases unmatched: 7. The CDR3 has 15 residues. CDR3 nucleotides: TGTGCCAGCAGTAATCCGGGACAGAACTACAATGAGCAGTTCTTC. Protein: CASSNPGQNYNEQFF.

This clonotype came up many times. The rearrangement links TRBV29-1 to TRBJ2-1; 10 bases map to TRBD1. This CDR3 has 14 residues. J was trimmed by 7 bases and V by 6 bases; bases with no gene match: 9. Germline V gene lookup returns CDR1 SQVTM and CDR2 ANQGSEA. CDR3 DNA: TGCAGCGTGACCGGGACAGGGGATGGAAATGAGCAGTTCTTC. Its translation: CSVTGTGDGNEQFF.

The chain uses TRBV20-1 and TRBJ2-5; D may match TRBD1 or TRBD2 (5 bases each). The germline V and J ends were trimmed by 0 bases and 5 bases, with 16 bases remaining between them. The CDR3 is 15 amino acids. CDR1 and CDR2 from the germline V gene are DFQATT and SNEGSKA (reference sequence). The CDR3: CSARDSRGTGETQYF. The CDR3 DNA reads TGCAGTGCTAGAGACTCCCGGGGCACGGGGGAGACCCAGTACTTC.

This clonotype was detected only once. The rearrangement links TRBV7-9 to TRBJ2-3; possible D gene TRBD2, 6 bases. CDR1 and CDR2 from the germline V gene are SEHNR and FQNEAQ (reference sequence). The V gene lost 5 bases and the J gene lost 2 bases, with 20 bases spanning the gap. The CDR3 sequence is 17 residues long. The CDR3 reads CASSRLRDSGPTDTQYF. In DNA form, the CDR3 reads TGTGCCAGCAGCCGACTTAGGGATAGCGGCCCCACAGATACGCAGTATTTT.

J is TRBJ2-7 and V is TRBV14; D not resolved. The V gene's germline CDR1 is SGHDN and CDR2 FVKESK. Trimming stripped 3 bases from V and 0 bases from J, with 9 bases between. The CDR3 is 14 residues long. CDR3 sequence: CASSHAISSYEQYF. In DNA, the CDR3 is TGTGCCAGCAGCCATGCCATTTCCTCCTACGAGCAGTACTTC.

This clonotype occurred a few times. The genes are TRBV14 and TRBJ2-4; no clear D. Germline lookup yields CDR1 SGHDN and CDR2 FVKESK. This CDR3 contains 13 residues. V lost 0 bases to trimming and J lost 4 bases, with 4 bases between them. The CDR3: CASSQDVKNIQYF. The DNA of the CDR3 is TGTGCCAGCAGCCAAGACGTGAAAAACATTCAGTACTTC.

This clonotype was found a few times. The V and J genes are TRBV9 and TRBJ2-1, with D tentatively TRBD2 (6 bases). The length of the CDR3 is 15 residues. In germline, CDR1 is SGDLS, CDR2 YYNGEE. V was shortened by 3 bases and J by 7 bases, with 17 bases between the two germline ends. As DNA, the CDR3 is TGTGCCAGCAGCGCTCCGGGAGTAAGATGGAATGAGCAGTTCTTC. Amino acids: CASSAPGVRWNEQFF.

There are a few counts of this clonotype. The CDR3 nucleotides are TGTGCCAGCAGTCTTACAGGGGGGAACGAGCAGTACTTC. Amino acids: CASSLTGGNEQYF. The chain couples TRBV12-3 or TRBV12-4 to TRBJ2-7, with 8 bases that match TRBD1. Losses at the gene ends were 5 bases for V and 5 bases for J; bases not matched to a gene: 5. This CDR3 has 13 amino acids.

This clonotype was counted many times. The CDR3 nucleotides read TGCGCCAGCAGCTCCGGGACAGGGGCCCAAGAGACCCAGTACTTC. As protein: CASSSGTGAQETQYF. J is TRBJ2-5 and V is TRBV10-1; 10 bases are shared with TRBD1. The CDR3 consists of 15 residues. The germline V gene encodes CDR1 WNHNN and CDR2 SYGVQD (reference sequence). The V segment lost 6 bases and the J segment 1 base; nucleotides outside the gene matches: 5.

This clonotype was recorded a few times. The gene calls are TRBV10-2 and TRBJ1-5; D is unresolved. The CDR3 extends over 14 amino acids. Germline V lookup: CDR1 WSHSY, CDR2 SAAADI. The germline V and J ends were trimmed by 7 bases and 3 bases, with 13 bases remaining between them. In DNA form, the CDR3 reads TGCGCCAGCACTAAGGGCCAGCTCAATCAGCCCCAGCATTTT. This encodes CASTKGQLNQPQHF.

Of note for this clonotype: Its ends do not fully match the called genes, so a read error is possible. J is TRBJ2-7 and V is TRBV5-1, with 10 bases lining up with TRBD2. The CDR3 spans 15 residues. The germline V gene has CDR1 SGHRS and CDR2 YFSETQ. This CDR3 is CSSSLGASGSYEQYF. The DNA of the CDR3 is TGCTCCAGCAGCTTGGGGGCTAGCGGGAGCTACGAGCAGTACTTC.

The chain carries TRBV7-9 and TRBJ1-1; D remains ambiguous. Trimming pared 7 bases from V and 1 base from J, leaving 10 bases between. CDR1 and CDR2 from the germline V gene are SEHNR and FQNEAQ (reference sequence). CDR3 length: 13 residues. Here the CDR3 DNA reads TGTGCCAGCACCCAGACCACGAACACTGAAGCTTTCTTT. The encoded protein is CASTQTTNTEAFF.

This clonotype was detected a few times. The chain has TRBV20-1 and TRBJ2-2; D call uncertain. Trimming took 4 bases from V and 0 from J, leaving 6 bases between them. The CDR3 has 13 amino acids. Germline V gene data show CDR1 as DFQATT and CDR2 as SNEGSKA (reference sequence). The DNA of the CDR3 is TGCAGTGCTATAGACGCGAACACCGGGGAGCTGTTTTTT. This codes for CSAIDANTGELFF.

The CDR3 DNA follows: TGTGCCAGCAGCCCTGGAGCGGCCTACAATGAGCAGTTCTTC. Its translation: CASSPGAAYNEQFF. This chain uses TRBV5-6 with TRBJ2-1; TRBD2 might be the D (5 bases). Trimming shortened V by 4 bases and J by 2 bases, and 10 bases separated the two germline ends. The germline V gene has CDR1 SGHDT and CDR2 YYEEEE. The CDR3 contains 14 residues.

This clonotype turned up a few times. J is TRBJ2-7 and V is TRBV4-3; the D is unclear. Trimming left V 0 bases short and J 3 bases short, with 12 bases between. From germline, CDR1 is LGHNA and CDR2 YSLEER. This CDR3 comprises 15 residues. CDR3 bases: TGCGCCAGCAGCCAAGATCCGTCGGGTAACTACGAGCAGTACTTC. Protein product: CASSQDPSGNYEQYF.

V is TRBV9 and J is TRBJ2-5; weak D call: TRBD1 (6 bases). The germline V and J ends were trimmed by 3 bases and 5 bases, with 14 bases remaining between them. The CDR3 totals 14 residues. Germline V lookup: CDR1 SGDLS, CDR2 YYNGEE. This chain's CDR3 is CASSATTGLETQYF. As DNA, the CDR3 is TGTGCCAGCAGCGCCACGACAGGTTTGGAGACCCAGTACTTC. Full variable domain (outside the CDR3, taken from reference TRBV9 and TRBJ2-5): DSGVTQTPKHLITATGQRVTLRCSPRSGDLSVYWYQQSLDQGLQFLIQYYNGEERAKGNILERFSAQQFPDLHSELNLSSLELGDSALYFCASSATTGLETQYFGPGTRLLVL.

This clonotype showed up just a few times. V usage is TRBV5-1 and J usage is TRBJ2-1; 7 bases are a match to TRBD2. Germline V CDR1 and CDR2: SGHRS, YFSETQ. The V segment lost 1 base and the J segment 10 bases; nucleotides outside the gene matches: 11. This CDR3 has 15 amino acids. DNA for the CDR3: TGCGCCAGCAGCTTGTTGGGGGGGGGTATCAAAGAGCAGTTCTTC. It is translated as CASSLLGGGIKEQFF.

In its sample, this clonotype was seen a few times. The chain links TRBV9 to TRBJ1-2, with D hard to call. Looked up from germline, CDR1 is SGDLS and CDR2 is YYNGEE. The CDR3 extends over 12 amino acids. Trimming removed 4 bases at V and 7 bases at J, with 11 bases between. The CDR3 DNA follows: TGTGCCAGCAGCAGACGGGATTTTGGCTACACCTTC. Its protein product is CASSRRDFGYTF.

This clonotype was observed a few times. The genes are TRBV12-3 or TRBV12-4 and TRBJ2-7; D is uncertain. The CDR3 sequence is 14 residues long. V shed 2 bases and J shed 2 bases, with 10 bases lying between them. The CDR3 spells CASSLPLRPYEQYF. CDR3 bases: TGTGCCAGCAGTTTACCCCTTCGCCCCTACGAGCAGTACTTC.